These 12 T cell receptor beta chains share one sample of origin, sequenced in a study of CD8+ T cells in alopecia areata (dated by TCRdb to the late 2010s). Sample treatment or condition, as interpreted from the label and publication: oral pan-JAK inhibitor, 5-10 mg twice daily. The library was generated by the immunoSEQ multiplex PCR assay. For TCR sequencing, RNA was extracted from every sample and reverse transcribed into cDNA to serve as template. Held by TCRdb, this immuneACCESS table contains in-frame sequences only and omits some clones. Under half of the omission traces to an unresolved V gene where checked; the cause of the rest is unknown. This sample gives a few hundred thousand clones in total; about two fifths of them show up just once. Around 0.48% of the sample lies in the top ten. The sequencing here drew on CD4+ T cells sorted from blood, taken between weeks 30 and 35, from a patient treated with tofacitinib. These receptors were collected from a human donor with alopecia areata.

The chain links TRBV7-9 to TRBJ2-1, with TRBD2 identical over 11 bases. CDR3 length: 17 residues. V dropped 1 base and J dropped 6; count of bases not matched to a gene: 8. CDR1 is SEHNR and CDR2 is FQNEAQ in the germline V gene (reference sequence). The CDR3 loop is CASSLGDSGRASNEQFF. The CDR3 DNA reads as TGTGCCAGCAGCTTAGGGGATAGCGGGAGGGCCTCCAATGAGCAGTTCTTC.

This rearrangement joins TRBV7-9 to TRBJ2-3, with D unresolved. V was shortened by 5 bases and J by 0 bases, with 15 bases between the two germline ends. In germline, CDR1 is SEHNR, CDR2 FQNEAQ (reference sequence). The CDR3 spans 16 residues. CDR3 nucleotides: TGTGCCAGCAGCCTAGAACCGATACCTAGCACAGATACGCAGTATTTT. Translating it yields CASSLEPIPSTDTQYF.

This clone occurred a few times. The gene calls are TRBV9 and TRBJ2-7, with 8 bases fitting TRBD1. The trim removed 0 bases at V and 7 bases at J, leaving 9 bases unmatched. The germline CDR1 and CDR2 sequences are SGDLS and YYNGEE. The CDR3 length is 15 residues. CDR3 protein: CASSVGGDRSREQYF. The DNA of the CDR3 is TGTGCCAGCAGCGTAGGAGGGGACAGGTCACGGGAGCAGTACTTC.

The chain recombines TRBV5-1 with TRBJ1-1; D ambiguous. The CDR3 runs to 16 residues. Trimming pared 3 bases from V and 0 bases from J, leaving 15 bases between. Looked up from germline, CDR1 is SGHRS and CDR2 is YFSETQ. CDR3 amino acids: CASSWQSRLMNTEAFF. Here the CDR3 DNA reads TGCGCCAGCAGCTGGCAGTCGCGGCTAATGAACACTGAAGCTTTCTTT.

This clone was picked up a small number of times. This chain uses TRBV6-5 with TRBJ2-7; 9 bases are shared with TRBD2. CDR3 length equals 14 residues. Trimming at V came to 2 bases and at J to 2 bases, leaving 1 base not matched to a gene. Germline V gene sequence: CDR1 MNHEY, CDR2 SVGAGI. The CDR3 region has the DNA TGTGCCAGCAGTTACGGCGGGAGGGCCTACGAGCAGTACTTC. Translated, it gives CASSYGGRAYEQYF.

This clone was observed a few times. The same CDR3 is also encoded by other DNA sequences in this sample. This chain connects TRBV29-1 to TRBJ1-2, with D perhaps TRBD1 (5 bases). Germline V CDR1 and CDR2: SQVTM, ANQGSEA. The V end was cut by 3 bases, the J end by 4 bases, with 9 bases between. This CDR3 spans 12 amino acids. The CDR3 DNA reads TGCAGCGTTGAGCGGGGCACCTATGGCTACACCTTC. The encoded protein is CSVERGTYGYTF.

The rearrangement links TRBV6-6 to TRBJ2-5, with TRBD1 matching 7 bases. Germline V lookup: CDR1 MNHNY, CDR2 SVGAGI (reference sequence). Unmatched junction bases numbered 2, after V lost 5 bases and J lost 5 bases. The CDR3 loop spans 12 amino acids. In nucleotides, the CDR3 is TGTGCCAGCAGTGGACAGGCCGAGACCCAGTACTTC. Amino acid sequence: CASSGQAETQYF.

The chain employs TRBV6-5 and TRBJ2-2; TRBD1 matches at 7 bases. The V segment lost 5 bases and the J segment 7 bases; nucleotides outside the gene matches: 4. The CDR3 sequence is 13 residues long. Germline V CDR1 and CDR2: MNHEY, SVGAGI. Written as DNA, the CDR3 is TGTGCCAGCAGTGGCAGGGACAGCGGGGAGCTGTTTTTT. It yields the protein CASSGRDSGELFF.

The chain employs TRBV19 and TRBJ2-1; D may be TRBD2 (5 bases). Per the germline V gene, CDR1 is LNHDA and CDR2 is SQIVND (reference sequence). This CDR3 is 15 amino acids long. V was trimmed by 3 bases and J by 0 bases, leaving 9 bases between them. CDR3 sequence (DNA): TGTGCCAGTAGTATTGAGGGTTACTCCTACAATGAGCAGTTCTTC. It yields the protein CASSIEGYSYNEQFF.

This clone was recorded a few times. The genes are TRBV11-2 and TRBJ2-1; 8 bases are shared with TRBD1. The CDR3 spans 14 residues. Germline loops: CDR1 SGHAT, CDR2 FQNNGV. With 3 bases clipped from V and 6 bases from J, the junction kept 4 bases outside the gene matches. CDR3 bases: TGTGCCAGCAGCTTCCGGGACAGGAGCAATGAGCAGTTCTTC. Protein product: CASSFRDRSNEQFF.

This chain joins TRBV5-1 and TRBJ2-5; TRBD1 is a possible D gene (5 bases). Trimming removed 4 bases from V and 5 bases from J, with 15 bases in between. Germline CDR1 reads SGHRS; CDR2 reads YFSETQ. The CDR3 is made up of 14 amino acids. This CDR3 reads CASSQGHDGETQYF. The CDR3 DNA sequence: TGCGCCAGCAGCCAAGGACACGACGGGGAGACCCAGTACTTC.

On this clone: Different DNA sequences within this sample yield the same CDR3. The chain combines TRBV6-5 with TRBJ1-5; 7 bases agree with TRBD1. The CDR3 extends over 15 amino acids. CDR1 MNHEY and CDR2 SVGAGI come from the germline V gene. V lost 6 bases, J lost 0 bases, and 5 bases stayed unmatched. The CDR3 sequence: CASSSTGYSNQPQHF. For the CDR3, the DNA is TGTGCCAGCAGCTCGACAGGGTATAGCAATCAGCCCCAGCATTTT.